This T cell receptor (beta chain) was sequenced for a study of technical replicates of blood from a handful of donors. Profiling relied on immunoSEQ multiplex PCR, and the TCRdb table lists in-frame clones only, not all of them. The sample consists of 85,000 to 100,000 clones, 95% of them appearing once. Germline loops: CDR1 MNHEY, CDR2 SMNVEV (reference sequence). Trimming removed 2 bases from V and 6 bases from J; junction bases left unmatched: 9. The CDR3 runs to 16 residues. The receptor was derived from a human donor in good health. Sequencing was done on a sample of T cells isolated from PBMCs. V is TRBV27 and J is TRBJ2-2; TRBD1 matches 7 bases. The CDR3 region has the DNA TGTGCCAGCAGTTTAGTGGTCAGGGGGTCGTCCGGGGAGCTGTTTTTT. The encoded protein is CASSLVVRGSSGELFF.